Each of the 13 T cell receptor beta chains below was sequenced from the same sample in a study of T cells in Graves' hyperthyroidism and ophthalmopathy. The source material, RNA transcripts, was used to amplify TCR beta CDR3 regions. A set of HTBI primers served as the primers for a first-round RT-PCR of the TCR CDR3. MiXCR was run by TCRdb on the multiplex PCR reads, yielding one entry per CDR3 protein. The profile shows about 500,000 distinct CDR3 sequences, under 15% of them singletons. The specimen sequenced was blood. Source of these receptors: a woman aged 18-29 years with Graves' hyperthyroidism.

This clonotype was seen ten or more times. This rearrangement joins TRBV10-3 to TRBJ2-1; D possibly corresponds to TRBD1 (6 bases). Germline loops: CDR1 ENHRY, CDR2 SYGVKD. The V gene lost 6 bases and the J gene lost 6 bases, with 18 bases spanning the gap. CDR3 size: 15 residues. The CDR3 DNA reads TGTGCCATCAGCCACGGACAGAGTGGCGGCAATGAGCAGTTCTTC. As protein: CAISHGQSGGNEQFF.

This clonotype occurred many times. CDR3 region: CASSGGTNEKLFF. DNA for the CDR3: TGTGCCAGCAGCGGCGGGACAAATGAAAAACTGTTTTTT. V gene TRBV7-9 combines with J gene TRBJ1-4, with D tentatively TRBD1 (6 bases). CDR1 is SEHNR, CDR2 FQNEAQ, per germline (reference sequence). The CDR3 sequence is 13 residues long. Trimming pared 5 bases from V and 5 bases from J, leaving 9 bases between.

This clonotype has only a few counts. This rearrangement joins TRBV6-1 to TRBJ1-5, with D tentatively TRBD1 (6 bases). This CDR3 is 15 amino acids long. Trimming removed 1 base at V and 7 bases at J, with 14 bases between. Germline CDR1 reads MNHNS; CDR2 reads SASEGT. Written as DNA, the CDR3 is TGTGCCAGCAGTGAAGAGGGGGGGGGTTGGCAGCCCCAGCATTTT. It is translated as CASSEEGGGWQPQHF.

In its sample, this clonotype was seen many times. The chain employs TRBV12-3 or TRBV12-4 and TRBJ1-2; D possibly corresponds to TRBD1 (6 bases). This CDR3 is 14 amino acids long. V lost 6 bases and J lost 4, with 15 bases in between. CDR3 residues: CASSLLGGGYGYTF. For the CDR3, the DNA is TGTGCCAGCAGCCTCCTGGGGGGCGGCTATGGCTACACCTTC.

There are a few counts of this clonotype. The CDR3: CASSLAFGGYNEQFF. The CDR3 nucleotides are TGTGCCAGCAGCTTAGCGTTTGGGGGGTACAATGAGCAGTTCTTC. This chain links TRBV7-6 with TRBJ2-1; D possibly corresponds to TRBD2 (6 bases). The CDR3 is 15 residues long. V was trimmed by 0 bases and J by 4 bases, leaving 10 bases between them. The germline CDR1 and CDR2 sequences are SGHVS and FNYEAQ.

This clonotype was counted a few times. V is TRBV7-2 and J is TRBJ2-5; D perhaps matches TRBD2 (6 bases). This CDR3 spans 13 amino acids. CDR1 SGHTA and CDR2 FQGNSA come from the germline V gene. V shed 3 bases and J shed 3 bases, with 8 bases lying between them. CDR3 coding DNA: TGTGCCAGCAGCTTCCAGCGGGAAGAGACCCAGTACTTC. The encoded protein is CASSFQREETQYF.

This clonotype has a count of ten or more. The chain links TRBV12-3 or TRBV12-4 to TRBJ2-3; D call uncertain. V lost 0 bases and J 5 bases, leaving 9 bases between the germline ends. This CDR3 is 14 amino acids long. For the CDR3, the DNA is TGTGCCAGCAGTTTAGCGGGATTGGGAGATACGCAGTATTTT. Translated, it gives CASSLAGLGDTQYF.

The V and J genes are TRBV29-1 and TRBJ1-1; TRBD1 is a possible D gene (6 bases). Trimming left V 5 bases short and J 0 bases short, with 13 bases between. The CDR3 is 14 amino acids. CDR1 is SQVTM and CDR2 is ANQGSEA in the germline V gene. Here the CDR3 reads CSVLGQGLNTEAFF. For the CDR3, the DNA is TGCAGCGTTCTGGGCCAGGGGTTGAACACTGAAGCTTTCTTT.

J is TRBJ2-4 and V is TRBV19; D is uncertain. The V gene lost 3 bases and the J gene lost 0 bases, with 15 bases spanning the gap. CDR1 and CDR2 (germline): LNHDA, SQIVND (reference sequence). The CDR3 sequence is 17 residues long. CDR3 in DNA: TGTGCCAGTAGTATTGGCCACCCCTGGGGAGCCAAAAACATTCAGTACTTC. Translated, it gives CASSIGHPWGAKNIQYF.

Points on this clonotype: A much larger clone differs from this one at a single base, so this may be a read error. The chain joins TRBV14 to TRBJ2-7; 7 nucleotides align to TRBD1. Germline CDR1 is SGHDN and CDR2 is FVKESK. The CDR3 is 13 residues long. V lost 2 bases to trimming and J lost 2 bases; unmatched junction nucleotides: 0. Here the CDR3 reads CASSQQGAYEQYV. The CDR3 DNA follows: TGTGCCAGCAGCCAACAGGGGGCCTACGAGCAGTACGTC.

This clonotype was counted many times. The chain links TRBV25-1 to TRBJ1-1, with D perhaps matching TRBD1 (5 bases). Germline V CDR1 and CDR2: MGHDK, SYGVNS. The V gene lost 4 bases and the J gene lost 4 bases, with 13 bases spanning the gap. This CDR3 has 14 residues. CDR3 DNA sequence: TGTGCCAGCAGTGGGGAAGGGGCGTTCACTGAAGCTTTCTTT. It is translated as CASSGEGAFTEAFF.

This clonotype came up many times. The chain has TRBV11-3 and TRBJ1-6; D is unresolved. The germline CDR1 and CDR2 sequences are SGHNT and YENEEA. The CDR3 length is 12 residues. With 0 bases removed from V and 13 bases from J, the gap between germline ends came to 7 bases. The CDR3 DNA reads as TGTGCCAGCAGCTTAGATGAGCAGCCCCTCCACTTT. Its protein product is CASSLDEQPLHF.

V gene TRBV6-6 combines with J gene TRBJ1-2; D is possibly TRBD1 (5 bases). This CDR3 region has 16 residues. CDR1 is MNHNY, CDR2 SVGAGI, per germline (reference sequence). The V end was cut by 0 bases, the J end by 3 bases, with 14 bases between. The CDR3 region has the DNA TGTGCCAGCAGTTACTCGGGGGTGATGAATGACTATGGCTACACCTTC. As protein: CASSYSGVMNDYGYTF.